A selection of T cell receptor beta chains follows, all from one sample in a study of blood T cell repertoires in COVID-19. Using immunoSEQ multiplex PCR, the repertoire was profiled, and TCRdb retains in-frame clones only, with some absent. The table has some 120,000 clones, 85% to 90% seen once. Sequenced sample: peripheral blood. The receptors stem from a woman in her forties or fifties with acute or convalescent COVID-19. Each CDR3 is given with its conserved first and last residue.

CDR3aa: CASSKDGTWGTVRYF; j_gene: TRBJ2-7; v_gene: TRBV21-1
CDR3aa: CASSASGANTGELFF; j_gene: TRBJ2-2; v_gene: TRBV9
CDR3aa: CASSPIAGDGYTF; j_gene: TRBJ1-2; v_gene: TRBV10-2
CDR3aa: CASSVVYTNTEAFF; j_gene: TRBJ1-1; v_gene: TRBV9
CDR3aa: CASSFWGRANEKLFF; j_gene: TRBJ1-4; v_gene: TRBV5-1
CDR3aa: CASSSHRGDYGYTF; j_gene: TRBJ1-2; v_gene: TRBV11-3
CDR3aa: CASRGQLNTEAFF; j_gene: TRBJ1-1; v_gene: TRBV7-9
CDR3aa: CAIATGESEKLFF; j_gene: TRBJ1-4; v_gene: TRBV6-6
CDR3aa: CASSIMEGTQYF; j_gene: TRBJ2-3; v_gene: TRBV7-3
CDR3aa: CASSLLRGMSDEQFF; j_gene: TRBJ2-1; v_gene: TRBV4-3
CDR3aa: CASSLETSGRNEQFF; j_gene: TRBJ2-1; v_gene: TRBV7-2
CDR3aa: CASSQQFLAGGLNTQYF; j_gene: TRBJ2-3; v_gene: TRBV14
CDR3aa: CASSYSRLAEYNEQFF; j_gene: TRBJ2-1; v_gene: TRBV6-6